What follows describes a single T cell receptor (beta chain). Its antigen remains unidentified. V shed 3 bases, J shed 4 bases, and the junction held 12 bases outside the gene matches. This CDR3 comprises 17 residues. The germline V gene has CDR1 SGHRS and CDR2 YFSETQ. The source of the sample is a study of cytomegalovirus exposure and HLA in healthy donors. Study-level information: Among the approximately 400 genotyped donors, 81% were placed in the Caucasian-associated ancestry cluster.

General study points: Data from an earlier analysis indicated that most TCR beta V segments were productive either about 87% or about 30% of the time. HLA alleles were associated with 18,000 or so TCR beta sequences in a later analysis at 0.05 false discovery rate.

The PCR was carried out with 60 Vbeta primers and 13 Jbeta primers. This table comes from immunoSEQ multiplex PCR, and its TCRdb copy is limited to in-frame clones, with some not included. The sample holds roughly 220,000 clones. The clonotype was recovered from a girl under 10 years old in good health and CMV-seropositive. This rearrangement joins TRBV5-1 to TRBJ2-1; TRBD2 agrees at 8 bases. The sequenced sample consisted of PBMCs. In DNA, the CDR3 is TGCGCCAGCAGCTCGGGACTAGACACGCGAACATACAATGAGCAGTTCTTC. This encodes CASSSGLDTRTYNEQFF.